Shown below are 3 T cell receptor beta chains from a single sample sequenced in a study of blood T cell repertoires in COVID-19. Sequencing was performed with immunoSEQ multiplex PCR; in TCRdb, only in-frame clones are kept and a portion is missing. Of some 270,000 clones in the sample, approximately 85% were seen once. The source material was peripheral blood. Receptor source: a human donor with COVID-19, enrolled during active disease. The donor label of this sample is uncertain.

The V call is TRBV6-2 or TRBV6-3, the J call TRBJ2-7; D gene uncertain. This CDR3 contains 13 residues. Germline V lookup: CDR1 MNHEY, CDR2 SVGEGT. Between the trimmed V and J ends, which lost 2 bases and 9 bases, there was a span of 14 bases. As DNA, the CDR3 is TGTGCCAGCAGTTACGCGGCGCCGCTTCTGCAGTACTTC. It yields the protein CASSYAAPLLQYF.

The chain has TRBV13 and TRBJ1-6, with 7 positions matching TRBD1. The CDR3 runs to 14 residues. With V trimmed by 9 bases and J by 4 bases, 6 bases remained unmatched. Germline-derived CDR1 and CDR2 are PRHDT and FYEKMQ (reference sequence). CDR3 DNA: TGTGCCAGTCGTGACAGGGAATATAATTCACCCCTCCACTTT. It yields the protein CASRDREYNSPLHF. Complete variable domain (other parts from reference TRBV13 and TRBJ1-6): AAGVIQSPRHLIKEKRETATLKCYPIPRHDTVYWYQQGPGQDPQFLISFYEKMQSDKGSIPDRFSAQQFSDYHSELNMSSLELGDSALYFCASRDREYNSPLHFGNGTRLTVT.

The chain uses TRBV28 and TRBJ1-4; 9 nucleotides line up with TRBD1. The CDR3 runs 14 residues. The J segment lost 8 bases and the V segment lost 8 bases, leaving 9 bases of the junction unmatched. Per germline, CDR1 MDHEN and CDR2 SYDVKM. The CDR3 DNA follows: TGTGCCAGCCAGGGGACAGGGCCGACGGAAAAACTGTTTTTT. Residues: CASQGTGPTEKLFF.